Sequencing of this T cell receptor (beta chain) was carried out in a study of post-analysis software for immune sequencing data. The authors incorporated unique molecular identifiers into the TCR beta cDNA libraries. Via MiXCR, TCRdb re-called the PCR reads, giving one row per CDR3 protein. The sample shows some 500,000 distinct CDR3 sequences, approximately 45% of them seen only once. Overall study results and limits: Patients carried roughly five TRBV segments more frequently than controls did, and TRBV5-6, TRBV5-1 and TRBV20-1 were among them.

In regard to this clonotype: What it recognizes is unknown.

Germline lookup yields CDR1 SEHNR and CDR2 FQNEAQ (reference sequence). There are 16 residues in the CDR3. V dropped 4 bases and J dropped 0 bases, with 13 bases sitting between them. The sequenced material came from blood. This receptor was taken from a girl under 18 with multiple sclerosis. The chain links TRBV7-9 to TRBJ2-1, with D possibly being TRBD2 (7 bases). The CDR3 sequence: CASSWGGGGSYNEQFF. CDR3 DNA sequence: TGTGCCAGCAGCTGGGGCGGGGGCGGCTCCTACAATGAGCAGTTCTTC. Full variable domain (remainder filled in from reference TRBV7-9 and TRBJ2-1): DTGVSQNPRHKITKRGQNVTFRCDPISEHNRLYWYRQTLGQGPEFLTYFQNEAQLEKSRLLSDRFSAERPKGSFSTLEIQRTEQGDSAMYLCASSWGGGGSYNEQFFGPGTRLTVL.